The 6 T cell receptor beta chains in this list originate from one sample, sequenced in a study of T cells in localized non-small cell lung cancer. Using immunoSEQ multiplex PCR, the repertoire was profiled, and TCRdb retains in-frame clones only, with some absent. Of around 91,000 clones listed, roughly 87% are singletons. Sequencing used peripheral blood, obtained before any cancer treatment. The receptors were sampled from a man aged 40 to 75 with stage I squamous cell lung carcinoma.

In this sample, this clone turned up a few times. The chain has TRBV5-5 and TRBJ2-7, with 11 positions matching TRBD2. Losses at the gene ends were 8 bases for V and 7 bases for J; bases not matched to a gene: 8. Germline values: CDR1 SGHKS, CDR2 YYEKEE (reference sequence). This CDR3 region has 13 residues. CDR3 sequence (DNA): TGTGCCAGTGGACTAGCGGGCCTTCGAGAGCAGTACTTC. It codes for CASGLAGLREQYF.

DNA of the CDR3: TGTGCCAGCAGCGCGGGACAGGGACAGGGGCAGCCCCAGCATTTT. Protein: CASSAGQGQGQPQHF. V usage is TRBV9 and J usage is TRBJ1-5; TRBD1 matches 10 bases. Germline values: CDR1 SGDLS, CDR2 YYNGEE. Trimming took 3 bases from V and 7 from J; bases not matched to a gene: 7. The CDR3 totals 15 residues.

This sequence joins TRBV7-5 and TRBJ2-7; whether TRBD1, the table's D call, matches the DNA was not checked. TRBV7-5 is a pseudogene. The CDR3 extends over 13 amino acids. CDR3 region: CVRSRTGGAEQYF. CDR3 nucleotides: TGTGTCAGAAGCCGGACAGGGGGGGCCGAGCAGTACTTC.

The chain carries TRBV7-2 and TRBJ2-5; D is uncertain. Germline V CDR1 and CDR2: SGHTA, FQGNSA. V gave up 1 base and J gave up 6 bases, with 9 bases separating them. The CDR3 runs 13 residues. The CDR3: CASSLGSGQTQYF. The CDR3 DNA is TGTGCCAGCAGCTTAGGGTCCGGACAGACCCAGTACTTC.

The CDR3 DNA reads TGTGCCAGCAGCTTGAGGCCAGAGAGCACAGATACGCAGTATTTT. Its protein is CASSLRPESTDTQYF. The rearrangement uses TRBV5-4 and TRBJ2-3; D is uncertain. The germline CDR1 and CDR2 sequences are SGHNT and YYREEE (reference sequence). V lost 1 base and J lost 0, with 9 bases in between. There are 15 residues in the CDR3.

The chain recombines TRBV5-1 with TRBJ2-5; 12 nucleotides match TRBD1. The V segment lost 4 bases and the J segment 5 bases; nucleotides outside the gene matches: 9. The CDR3 contains 16 residues. Germline lookup yields CDR1 SGHRS and CDR2 YFSETQ. DNA of the CDR3: TGCGCCAGCAGCCCGCCCGGGACAGGGGGCTTTGAGACCCAGTACTTC. This codes for CASSPPGTGGFETQYF.